The entry that follows covers one TCR beta chain sequence. Its cognate antigen is unknown. It was with a sample-barcoded 5' primer and a J-beta primer mix that a second PCR of roughly 7 to 12 cycles was run. One entry per CDR3 protein results from TCRdb running MiXCR on the 5' RACE reads. The sample comprises roughly 2 million distinct CDR3 sequences, roughly 52% of which are singletons, and roughly 2.1% rests with the top ten. This specimen belongs to a study of blood T cells in healthy people across ages. General study results and limits: It was held that the diversity estimates obtained from one million T cells were underestimates. TCR beta diversity per million T cells fell roughly linearly with age.

This CDR3 region has 16 residues. J was trimmed by 2 bases and V by 5 bases; bases with no gene match: 9. Germline V gene data show CDR1 as SGHAT and CDR2 as FQNNGV. The rearrangement links TRBV11-2 to TRBJ2-5; 9 bases agree with TRBD1. Sequenced sample: blood. The TCR was taken from a middle-aged woman in good health. The CDR3 here is CASSPGQGPLQETQYF. The CDR3 DNA reads as TGTGCCAGCAGCCCGGGACAGGGACCCCTTCAAGAGACCCAGTACTTC.